This T cell receptor beta chain emerged from a study of shared clonotypes between healthy human individuals. This clone was seen only once. Clones were read by immunoSEQ multiplex PCR, and TCRdb kept only the in-frame ones, dropping some. The repertoire includes 1,400,000 or so clones, 98% of them detected once, and about 0.34% sits in the top ten. Germline loops: CDR1 MNHEY, CDR2 SMNVEV (reference sequence). This CDR3 has 13 residues. V was pared by 6 bases and J by 2 bases, with 9 bases between. The chain carries TRBV27 and TRBJ2-3, with D possibly matching TRBD2 (5 bases). The material sequenced was naive CD4+ T cells sorted from blood. Regarding subset: CD45RA+ positively selected. This TCR came from a man younger than 45 in good health. In DNA form, the CDR3 reads TGTGCCAGCAGCAAGCGGAACACAGATACGCAGTATTTT. Translated, it gives CASSKRNTDTQYF.